The next 30 T cell receptor beta chains were all read from a single sample in a study of human CD8 memory T cell subsets. UMI-labeled 5' RACE produced the TCR beta libraries. TCRdb reprocessed the 5' RACE reads and keeps a single row for each CDR3 protein, giving no DNA. The table for this sample gives 8,300 or so distinct CDR3 sequences. Classification as TPEX applied to CCR7+ PD-1+ TIGIT+ early memory CD8+ T cells bearing exhausted-like traits. What was sequenced was CD8+ T cells from PBMCs. The origin of the receptors is a human donor in good health.

The chain is built from TRBV19 and TRBJ2-1; lacking DNA, the TRBD2 call made by TCRdb goes unchecked. The CDR3 is 17 amino acids. From germline, CDR1 is LNHDA and CDR2 SQIVND (reference sequence). The chain's CDR3 is CASSILGLAGSYNEQFF.

V usage is TRBV28 and J usage is TRBJ2-3; TCRdb outputs TRBD2, but without DNA this stays unchecked. Per the germline V gene, CDR1 is MDHEN and CDR2 is SYDVKM. This CDR3 comprises 17 residues. The CDR3 spells CASQTLRGFSDTDTQYF.

The rearrangement uses TRBV5-5 and TRBJ2-7; the D gene TCRdb calls, TRBD1, cannot be checked with no DNA. The CDR3 loop spans 14 amino acids. CDR1 SGHKS and CDR2 YYEKEE come from the germline V gene (reference sequence). The CDR3 protein is CASSWTGGAYEQYF.

The chain has TRBV12-3 or TRBV12-4 and TRBJ1-1; TCRdb's D call of TRBD1 is untestable without DNA. CDR3 length equals 13 residues. CDR3 sequence reads: CASSQAGDTEAFF.

This chain joins TRBV5-1 and TRBJ2-2; checking the TCRdb D call of TRBD1 is not possible without DNA. The CDR3 is made up of 15 amino acids. CDR1 is SGHRS, CDR2 YFSETQ, per germline. The CDR3 spells CASSLAWGGAGELFF.

This clonotype counts as medium-sized (0.01 to 0.1%) by frequency. The J gene is TRBJ2-2, the V gene TRBV7-3; TCRdb indicates TRBD2, and absent DNA this call remains unverified. The V gene's germline CDR1 is SGHTA and CDR2 FQGTGA. This CDR3 has 17 residues. The CDR3 protein is CASSLYGGRSVSGELFF. The full variable domain, in which reference TRBV7-3 and TRBJ2-2 provide the parts outside the CDR3, is GAGVSQTPSNKVTEKGKYVELRCDPISGHTALYWYRQSLGQGPEFLIYFQGTGAADDSGLPNDRFFAVRPEGSVSTLKIQRTERGDSAVYLCASSLYGGRSVSGELFFGEGSRLTVL.

The rearrangement uses TRBV12-3 or TRBV12-4 and TRBJ2-1; the D gene TCRdb calls, TRBD1, cannot be checked with no DNA. This CDR3 has 15 amino acids. The CDR3 is CASSLLTGLGDEQFF.

The rearrangement uses TRBV4-1 and TRBJ2-7; there is no DNA to check the TCRdb D call of TRBD2. Germline values: CDR1 MGHRA, CDR2 YSYEKL. The CDR3 is made up of 15 amino acids. CDR3 residues: CASSQVAGLAYEQYF.

The chain joins TRBV7-9 to TRBJ2-1; without DNA, the TCRdb call of TRBD2 cannot be checked. This CDR3 spans 16 amino acids. Germline-derived CDR1 and CDR2 are SEHNR and FQNEAQ (reference sequence). The CDR3 protein is CASSLMDKSISDEQFF.

The chain combines TRBV4-1 with TRBJ1-5. CDR1 and CDR2 from the germline V gene are MGHRA and YSYEKL. This CDR3 has 15 amino acids. CDR3: CASSQEGTGNQPQHF.

J is TRBJ1-1 and V is TRBV19; as DNA is missing, the TRBD1 call by TCRdb cannot be tested. Germline assignment: CDR1 LNHDA and CDR2 SQIVND (reference sequence). The CDR3 runs to 11 residues. The CDR3 loop reads CASRTGTEAFF.

This chain uses TRBV20-1 with TRBJ1-1; TCRdb's D call, TRBD1, is unchecked because there is no DNA. Per the germline V gene, CDR1 is DFQATT and CDR2 is SNEGSKA (reference sequence). The CDR3 covers 15 residues. The CDR3 loop reads CSARDGRRVGTEAFF.

The J gene is TRBJ2-1, the V gene TRBV7-9; TCRdb designates TRBD2, a call that cannot be tested without DNA. CDR1 SEHNR and CDR2 FQNEAQ come from the germline V gene (reference sequence). This CDR3 contains 16 residues. CDR3 protein: CASSSSSGPPYNEQFF. The whole variable domain, remainder taken from reference TRBV7-9 and TRBJ2-1, is DTGVSQNPRHKITKRGQNVTFRCDPISEHNRLYWYRQTLGQGPEFLTYFQNEAQLEKSRLLSDRFSAERPKGSFSTLEIQRTEQGDSAMYLCASSSSSGPPYNEQFFGPGTRLTVL.

In terms of frequency, this clonotype is medium-sized. The CDR3 sequence is CSVVGIVTGNEQFF. The genes are TRBV29-1 and TRBJ2-1. CDR1 is SQVTM, CDR2 ANQGSEA, per germline. This CDR3 contains 14 residues.

This clonotype is labeled medium-sized (0.01 to 0.1%) based on frequency. The chain joins TRBV11-2 to TRBJ2-3; TCRdb returns TRBD1, unconfirmable since there is no DNA. Germline-derived CDR1 and CDR2 are SGHAT and FQNNGV. The CDR3 covers 13 residues. The CDR3: CASSTPTPGVLYF.

The chain links TRBV7-7 to TRBJ2-2; TCRdb indicates TRBD1, and absent DNA this call remains unverified. This CDR3 contains 14 residues. Germline V gene data show CDR1 as SSHAT and CDR2 as FNYEAQ (reference sequence). CDR3 region: CASSLVAPTGELFF.

V and J are TRBV7-2 and TRBJ2-1; TCRdb outputs TRBD2, but without DNA this stays unchecked. Germline loops: CDR1 SGHTA, CDR2 FQGNSA. This CDR3 contains 18 residues. The CDR3: CASSLRQTSASSYNEQFF.

The genes are TRBV29-1 and TRBJ2-6. Germline CDR1 and CDR2: SQVTM and ANQGSEA. This CDR3 has 13 amino acids. CDR3 loop: CSADQSMANVLTF.

This clonotype is classed as medium-sized by frequency. This chain joins TRBV6-6 and TRBJ2-2; with no DNA, the TCRdb D assignment of TRBD2 cannot be verified. Looked up from germline, CDR1 is MNHNY and CDR2 is SVGAGI (reference sequence). This CDR3 has 22 residues. The CDR3 is CASSYSLSETSGGAANTGELFF.

This chain's CDR3 is CASSFGSPGNTIYF. V is TRBV7-9 and J is TRBJ1-3. Germline-derived CDR1 and CDR2 are SEHNR and FQNEAQ (reference sequence). The CDR3 is 14 amino acids. The entire variable domain, with the rest obtained from reference TRBV7-9 and TRBJ1-3, is as follows: DTGVSQNPRHKITKRGQNVTFRCDPISEHNRLYWYRQTLGQGPEFLTYFQNEAQLEKSRLLSDRFSAERPKGSFSTLEIQRTEQGDSAMYLCASSFGSPGNTIYFGEGSWLTVV.

The chain joins TRBV14 to TRBJ1-1; TCRdb's D gene call, TRBD1, goes unchecked for lack of DNA. The CDR3 runs 14 residues. Germline V gene data show CDR1 as SGHDN and CDR2 as FVKESK. The CDR3 sequence: CASSQEVGSPEAFF.

This clonotype shows up as medium-sized by frequency. The chain carries TRBV10-3 and TRBJ2-5. Germline V lookup: CDR1 ENHRY, CDR2 SYGVKD. CDR3 length: 15 residues. CDR3 residues: CAISEYGLGEETQYF.

The chain combines TRBV19 with TRBJ1-1; TCRdb proposes TRBD1, but this gene call is untestable without DNA. The CDR3 spans 14 residues. Germline assignment: CDR1 LNHDA and CDR2 SQIVND (reference sequence). The chain's CDR3 is CASSIGGARTEAFF.

J is TRBJ1-4 and V is TRBV4-1; TCRdb calls TRBD1, which cannot be checked without DNA. There are 12 residues in the CDR3. CDR1 and CDR2 (germline): MGHRA, YSYEKL. The CDR3 here is CASRRGKEKLFF.

Here the CDR3 reads CASSLTGGGSNEQFF. V is TRBV4-1 and J is TRBJ2-1; absent DNA, TCRdb's TRBD1 call cannot be checked. From germline, CDR1 is MGHRA and CDR2 YSYEKL. This CDR3 comprises 15 residues.

By frequency, this clonotype is medium-sized. The gene calls are TRBV10-3 and TRBJ1-5; checking the TCRdb D call of TRBD1 is not possible without DNA. Germline values: CDR1 ENHRY, CDR2 SYGVKD. This CDR3 contains 13 residues. This CDR3 reads CAIRGTANQPQHF.

This chain joins TRBV27 and TRBJ1-1; there is no DNA to check the TCRdb D call of TRBD1. The CDR3 spans 13 residues. CDR1 is MNHEY and CDR2 is SMNVEV in the germline V gene (reference sequence). The CDR3 loop is CASAGQGISEAFF.

According to its frequency, this clonotype is medium-sized. The chain is built from TRBV7-8 and TRBJ2-1; the TRBD1 assignment by TCRdb is unverifiable without DNA. CDR1 is SGHVS and CDR2 is FQNEAQ in the germline V gene. This CDR3 is 16 amino acids long. Here the CDR3 reads CASSPPHSGARDEQFF.

The rearrangement joins TRBV29-1 to TRBJ1-3; absent DNA, TCRdb's TRBD1 call cannot be checked. There are 13 residues in the CDR3. CDR1 SQVTM and CDR2 ANQGSEA come from the germline V gene. Here the CDR3 reads CSVESDSGNTIYF.

V and J are TRBV20-1 and TRBJ2-3; TCRdb's D call, TRBD2, is unchecked because there is no DNA. This CDR3 comprises 14 residues. The germline V gene encodes CDR1 DFQATT and CDR2 SNEGSKA (reference sequence). The CDR3 sequence: CSARIRTSTDTQYF.